This is a list of T cell receptor beta chains from one sample in a study of control samples from healthy donors and cancer patients. Repertoires were generated with immunoSEQ multiplex PCR, while TCRdb's copy carries only in-frame clones and drops some. The sample has hundreds of thousands of clones, about 80% seen once. The source material was PBMCs. These receptors came from an older woman with lung cancer. Each CDR3 is given without its conserved first and last residue.

v_gene	j_gene	CDR3aa
TRBV28	TRBJ2-5	ATQLFGTQY
TRBV19	TRBJ1-5	ASSRMVVRGQPQH
TRBV30	TRBJ2-5	AWSVLSSRETQY
TRBV18	TRBJ2-4	ASSPDIGDIQY
TRBV5-1	TRBJ2-1	ASSLTSGGYNEQF
TRBV6-5	TRBJ1-6	ASTLNSGTNSPLH
TRBV9	TRBJ2-2	ASRATSGYTGELF
TRBV28	TRBJ2-3	ASTQSGAGGASSTDTQY
TRBV3-1/TRBV3-2	TRBJ2-7	ASSQYGPSYEQY
TRBV19	TRBJ2-7	ASSTGQEAYEQY
TRBV7-9	TRBJ2-1	ASSRARFGNNEQF
TRBV7-3	TRBJ1-5	ASSPGDSNQPQH
TRBV2	TRBJ1-6	ASGDRGPPLH
TRBV25-1	TRBJ2-3	ASSLQRSTDTQY